Listed below are T cell receptor beta chains from one sample, sequenced in a study of blood T cell repertoires in COVID-19. Sequencing used immunoSEQ multiplex PCR; TCRdb keeps in-frame clones, though not all of them. The repertoire holds fewer than 350,000 clones, 85% to 90% seen once, with roughly 12% in the top ten. The sequencing sample was made of peripheral blood. The receptors stem from a woman aged 25 to 39 with COVID-19, enrolled during active disease. The CDR3 runs from the conserved cysteine through the conserved F or W. D genes are given only for firm matches. Size is omitted from some rows. Given values are once, few, many or a class for expanded clones.

v_call	clone_size	cdr3_length	j_call	d_call	cdr3_nt	cdr3_aa
TRBV5-1	-	17	TRBJ1-6	TRBD1	TGCGCCAGCAGCTTATACAGGGGTTCCTCCTATAATTCACCCCTCCACTTT	CASSLYRGSSYNSPLHF
TRBV27	-	15	TRBJ1-2	-	TGTGCCAGCAGTTTATTGGGCAACCGCAACTATGGCTACACCTTC	CASSLLGNRNYGYTF
TRBV29-1	-	14	TRBJ1-2	TRBD1	TGCAGCGTGGGAGACAGGGCCCAACCAAGTGGCTACACCTTC	CSVGDRAQPSGYTF
TRBV5-6	-	15	TRBJ2-5	-	TGTGCCAGCAGCTTGGGACAGGTGACGAAAGAGACCCAGTACTTC	CASSLGQVTKETQYF
TRBV18	-	13	TRBJ1-1	-	TGTGCCAGCTCACCGCGGTCGGGCACTGAAGCTTTCTTT	CASSPRSGTEAFF
TRBV11-2	few	15	TRBJ1-6	TRBD1	TGTGCCAGCAGCTTAGGGGCAGGGGGAATTTCACCCCTCCACTTT	CASSLGAGGISPLHF
TRBV18	-	13	TRBJ2-5	-	TGTGCCAGCTCCCGACTAAACCAAGAGACCCAGTACTTC	CASSRLNQETQYF
TRBV2	-	19	TRBJ1-3	-	TGTGCCACCCAAACCGCTGTGGGGGGGTTACTTTACTCTGGAAACACCATATATTTT	CATQTAVGGLLYSGNTIYF
TRBV10-2	-	13	TRBJ1-4	TRBD1	TGCGCCAGCAGTGATAACAGGGGGGAAAAACTGTTTTTT	CASSDNRGEKLFF
TRBV20-1	-	11	TRBJ2-7	-	TGCAGTGCTACGGGGTCCTACGAGCAGTACTTC	CSATGSYEQYF
TRBV6-5	-	14	TRBJ2-7	TRBD2	TGTGCCAGCACTCGACTAGCGGGGGACCACGAGCAGTACTTC	CASTRLAGDHEQYF
TRBV7-9	-	14	TRBJ1-2	TRBD1	TGTGCCAGCAGCTTAGGACAGGGCAACTATGGCTACACCTTC	CASSLGQGNYGYTF
TRBV18	-	14	TRBJ1-4	TRBD1	TGTGCCAGCTCACCCGGGACAGGGGCCGAAAAACTGTTTTTT	CASSPGTGAEKLFF
TRBV4-1	-	12	TRBJ1-1	-	TGCGCCAGCAGCCTCCCTAGGAAGGAAGCTTTCTTT	CASSLPRKEAFF
TRBV15	-	16	TRBJ2-3	TRBD2	TGTGCCAGCAACATACTAGCGGGGGGGGTCCCACGGGCGCAGTATTTT	CASNILAGGVPRAQYF
TRBV5-6	-	15	TRBJ2-7	-	TGTGCCAGCAGCTTGGTATCGCTAGGTTACTACGAGCAGTACTTC	CASSLVSLGYYEQYF
TRBV5-1	-	15	TRBJ2-7	TRBD2	TGCGCCAGCAGCTTGAGTGCGGGGGGCGCATACGAGCAGTACTTC	CASSLSAGGAYEQYF
TRBV28	-	13	TRBJ2-7	-	TGTGCCAGCAGCTCGATCGCAGCGAGTGAGCAGTACTTC	CASSSIAASEQYF
TRBV3-1/TRBV3-2	-	14	TRBJ2-7	-	TGTGCCAGCAGCCCGATAGGGGTAACCTACGAGCAGTACTTC	CASSPIGVTYEQYF
TRBV5-1	-	15	TRBJ2-7	TRBD1	TGCGCCAGCAGCCTGGTGGGACAGGGCTACTACGAGCAGTACTTC	CASSLVGQGYYEQYF
TRBV10-1	-	14	TRBJ2-1	TRBD1	TGCGCCAGCAGTGAACGGACAGGGATCAATGAGCAGTTCTTC	CASSERTGINEQFF
TRBV28	-	14	TRBJ1-1	TRBD1	TGTGCCAGCAATACCCAGGGGGCGTGGGCTGAAGCTTTCTTT	CASNTQGAWAEAFF
TRBV29-1	-	14	TRBJ1-3	-	TGCAGCGCCCAGGGAAAAGCGTCTGGAAACACCATATATTTT	CSAQGKASGNTIYF
TRBV5-4	-	16	TRBJ1-1	-	TGTGCCAGCAGCTTACAACCAAGGACAGCACATAGTGAAGCTTTCTTT	CASSLQPRTAHSEAFF
TRBV6-5	-	14	TRBJ2-3	-	TGTGCCAGCAGTTACGGCGCGGGCACAGATACGCAGTATTTT	CASSYGAGTDTQYF
TRBV6-5	once	11	TRBJ2-1	-	TGTGCCAGCAGTTACGAGGCTATGGAGTTCTTC	CASSYEAMEFF
TRBV5-6	-	16	TRBJ1-3	-	TGTGCCAGCAACGAAAACGGAGGGGGGGCTGGAAACACCATATATTTT	CASNENGGGAGNTIYF
TRBV19	-	17	TRBJ1-2	TRBD1	TGTGCCAGTAGCCTTTTGACGACCGGGACAGGGGTAGGTGGCTACACCTTC	CASSLLTTGTGVGGYTF
TRBV3-1/TRBV3-2	-	15	TRBJ2-3	TRBD2	TGTGCCAGCAGTCAGAGAGCGGGGGGGGTGAATACGCAGTATTTT	CASSQRAGGVNTQYF
TRBV18	-	18	TRBJ2-5	-	TGTGCCAGCTCACCATCCGGAAAATGGGACTTCTTCCAAGAGACCCAGTACTTC	CASSPSGKWDFFQETQYF
TRBV4-2	-	15	TRBJ1-2	-	TGTGCCAGCAGCCAAGCCAGGACTACTAACTATGGCTACACCTTC	CASSQARTTNYGYTF
TRBV1	-	17	TRBJ2-1	-	TGCACCAGCAGCCAAGAACTGACTAGCGACTCCTACAATGAGCAGTTCTTC	CTSSQELTSDSYNEQFF
TRBV5-1	-	15	TRBJ2-1	-	TGCGCCAGCAGCTCGGGACTTCCGGTTGGGAATGAGCAGTTCTTC	CASSSGLPVGNEQFF
TRBV4-2	-	14	TRBJ2-1	TRBD2	TGTGCCAGCAGCACGGGGGGGTCCTACAATGAGCAGTTCTTC	CASSTGGSYNEQFF
TRBV10-1	-	13	TRBJ1-1	-	TGCGCCAGCAGTGAGATCAGGGACACTGAAGCTTTCTTT	CASSEIRDTEAFF
TRBV7-6	-	17	TRBJ2-4	TRBD1	TGTGCCAGCAGCTTAGTCCCCCACCCAGGGGGTAAAAACATTCAGTACTTC	CASSLVPHPGGKNIQYF
TRBV5-6	-	15	TRBJ2-5	TRBD1	TGTGCCAGCAGCCCGGTAACAGGGGGTGGCGAGACCCAGTACTTC	CASSPVTGGGETQYF
TRBV19	-	15	TRBJ1-4	-	TGTGCCAGTAGTATGAGCGGGGCTTACGTAGGAAAACTGTTTTTT	CASSMSGAYVGKLFF
TRBV6-5	-	15	TRBJ1-2	TRBD1	TGTGCCAGCAGACCTAGGGGGACAGACAACTATGGCTACACCTTC	CASRPRGTDNYGYTF
TRBV27	-	14	TRBJ2-5	-	TGTGCCAGCAGTTTATCAACAGGGTTGGAGACCCAGTACTTC	CASSLSTGLETQYF
TRBV24-1	-	12	TRBJ2-3	TRBD1	TGTGCCGCCGACGAGACAGGGATCCCGCAGTATTTT	CAADETGIPQYF
TRBV5-5	-	13	TRBJ1-4	-	TGTGCCAGCAGCTTGGCCGGGGAGGGAAAACTGTTTTTT	CASSLAGEGKLFF
TRBV18	-	13	TRBJ2-5	-	TGTGCCAGCTCAGACTCCGTTCAAGAGACCCAGTACTTC	CASSDSVQETQYF
TRBV4-1	few	12	TRBJ2-7	-	TGCGCCAGCAGCCATGGGGGGTACGAGCAGTACTTC	CASSHGGYEQYF
TRBV5-1	few	14	TRBJ1-1	-	TGCGCCAGCAGAACGGGGGTAATGAACACTGAAGCTTTCTTT	CASRTGVMNTEAFF
TRBV2	-	15	TRBJ1-4	TRBD1	TGTGCCAGCAGTGCCCCGGGACAGGTTAATGAAAAACTGTTTTTT	CASSAPGQVNEKLFF
TRBV5-1	-	13	TRBJ1-4	TRBD1	TGCGCCAGCAGCTTGGATCAGGGGGGAAAACTGTTTTTT	CASSLDQGGKLFF
TRBV14	-	14	TRBJ2-7	TRBD1	TGTGCCAGCAGCCCAAACAGGGGCTATTACGAGCAGTACTTC	CASSPNRGYYEQYF
TRBV3-1/TRBV3-2	few	17	TRBJ2-3	TRBD1	TGTGCCAGCAGCCAAGTAGCAGGGACAGGAGTGGGAGATACGCAGTATTTT	CASSQVAGTGVGDTQYF
TRBV7-9	-	14	TRBJ2-7	-	TGTGCCAGCAGCTTAACGGGGGACTCCTACGAGCAGTACTTC	CASSLTGDSYEQYF
TRBV19	-	16	TRBJ2-1	TRBD2	TGTGCCAGTAGTAAGTTTAGCGGGGGGCAACTAAATGAGCAGTTCTTC	CASSKFSGGQLNEQFF
TRBV7-9	once	12	TRBJ1-1	-	TGTGCCAGCAGCCTAAATCAAGCAGAAGCTTTCTTT	CASSLNQAEAFF
TRBV28	-	15	TRBJ1-3	TRBD1	TGTGCCAGCAGCCCAGACAGGGTCTCTGGAAACACCATATATTTT	CASSPDRVSGNTIYF
TRBV7-8	-	14	TRBJ1-1	-	TGTGCCAGCAGCTTAGAGCCTCGGGGCACTGAAGCTTTCTTT	CASSLEPRGTEAFF
TRBV5-6	-	11	TRBJ1-2	-	TGTGCCAGCGGACGGGACACCCGCCACACCTTC	CASGRDTRHTF
TRBV27	-	14	TRBJ1-1	-	TGTGCCAGCAGCCTACAGGGATCGAACACTGAAGCTTTCTTT	CASSLQGSNTEAFF
TRBV30	-	13	TRBJ1-5	-	TGTGCCTGGAGTGAACAGCTTTATCAGCCCCAGCATTTT	CAWSEQLYQPQHF
TRBV19	few	13	TRBJ2-1	TRBD1	TGTGCCAGTGGGGACAGGGGGATTAATGAGCAGTTCTTC	CASGDRGINEQFF
TRBV7-9	-	13	TRBJ2-2	-	TGTGCCAGCCCCGAGGAGGGCACCGGGGAGCTGTTTTTT	CASPEEGTGELFF